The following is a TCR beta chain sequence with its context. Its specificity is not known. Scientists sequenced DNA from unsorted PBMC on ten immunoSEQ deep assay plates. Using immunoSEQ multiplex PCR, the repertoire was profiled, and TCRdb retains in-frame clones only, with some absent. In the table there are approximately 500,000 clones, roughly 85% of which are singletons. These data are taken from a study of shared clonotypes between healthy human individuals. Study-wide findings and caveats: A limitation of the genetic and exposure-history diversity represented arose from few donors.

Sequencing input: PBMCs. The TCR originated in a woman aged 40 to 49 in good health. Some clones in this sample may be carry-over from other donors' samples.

The CDR3 DNA reads as TGTGCCAGCAGCTTAGTGGGGACGAGTAGAGCTGGAAACACCATATATTTT. Residues: CASSLVGTSRAGNTIYF. The chain uses TRBV7-2 and TRBJ1-3; possible D gene TRBD1, 5 bases. The CDR3 runs to 17 residues. V was clipped by 1 base and J by 2 bases, with 15 bases between them. Per germline, CDR1 SGHTA and CDR2 FQGNSA.